The rows below give T cell receptor beta chains drawn from one sample of a study of T cells in Graves' hyperthyroidism and ophthalmopathy. In TCRdb, the multiplex PCR reads were re-called with MiXCR into one record per CDR3 protein. The data hold about 600,000 distinct CDR3 sequences, with approximately 15% observed a single time. The specimen sequenced was blood. The origin of the receptors is a woman in her late teens or twenties with Graves' ophthalmopathy. The CDR3 runs from the conserved cysteine through the conserved F or W. Each record gives: J gene, clone size, V gene, D gene, CDR3 DNA, CDR3 protein. The D gene is left open where the match is weak. Size values are once, few and many counts, or a class for expanded clones, and some rows have none.

TRBJ2-3,many,TRBV24-1,TRBD1,TGTGCCACCAGGCCTGACAGGGAGTATACAGATACGCAGTATTTT,CATRPDREYTDTQYF
TRBJ1-2,many,TRBV12-3/TRBV12-4,-,TGTGCCAGCAGTTTTAGGCGGGGGAACTATGGCTACACCTTC,CASSFRRGNYGYTF
TRBJ2-7,-,TRBV7-9,TRBD2,TGTGCCAGCAGCTATTCTAGCGGGAGCGAGGACGAGCAGTACTTC,CASSYSSGSEDEQYF
TRBJ1-2,many,TRBV3-1,TRBD1,TGTGCCAGCAGCCAGATGGACAGGGCTAACTATGGCTACACCTTC,CASSQMDRANYGYTF
TRBJ2-3,many,TRBV12-3/TRBV12-4,TRBD2,TGTGCCAGCAGTTTATGGACTAGCGGGAGGGGGGGAGATACGCAGTATTTT,CASSLWTSGRGGDTQYF
TRBJ2-7,many,TRBV6-1,TRBD2,TGTGCCAGCAGTCCTTCTGGTCGGACTAGCGGGAGGGCCTACGAGCAGTACTTC,CASSPSGRTSGRAYEQYF
TRBJ2-3,many,TRBV5-1,-,TGCGCCAGCCGTAGACTAGGAAGCACAGATACGCAGTATTTT,CASRRLGSTDTQYF
TRBJ2-1,many,TRBV10-3,-,TGTGCCATCAAAGGTGTAGCGCCCTACAATGAGCAGTTCTTC,CAIKGVAPYNEQFF
TRBJ1-1,many,TRBV12-3/TRBV12-4,-,TGTGCCAGCAGTCGACAGACGTTGAACACTGAAGCTTTCTTT,CASSRQTLNTEAFF
TRBJ2-7,-,TRBV27,TRBD1,TGTGCCAGCAGCCCCGGGACAGGCCACTTCGAGCAGTACTTC,CASSPGTGHFEQYF
TRBJ2-3,many,TRBV11-1,TRBD2,TGTGCCAGCAGCCCACCTGCGGGGGGGGCAGATACGCAGTATTTT,CASSPPAGGADTQYF
TRBJ2-3,-,TRBV4-3,TRBD2,TGCGCCAGCAGCCAAGGGGTTCATGGAGGGACTAGCGGGAGCACAGATACGCAGTATTTT,CASSQGVHGGTSGSTDTQYF
TRBJ1-3,many,TRBV5-8,-,TGTGCCAGCAGCTTCGCCGGGGCCTCTGGAAACACCATATATTTT,CASSFAGASGNTIYF
TRBJ2-7,many,TRBV20-1,TRBD2,TGCAGTGCTAGAGATAAGACTAGCGGGAGCTGGGACGGGGAGCAGTACTTC,CSARDKTSGSWDGEQYF
TRBJ2-7,many,TRBV7-7,TRBD2,TGTGCTAGCAGTGAGGGGACTAGCGGGACGAGTCAGTACTTC,CASSEGTSGTSQYF
TRBJ2-5,many,TRBV7-9,TRBD1,TGTGCCAGCAGCTCCGGGATCCAGGGGGCGGCCCAAGAGACCCAGTACTTC,CASSSGIQGAAQETQYF
TRBJ1-3,many,TRBV3-1,-,TGTGCCAGCAGCCCCACCCAGGGAGCGGGAAACACCATATATTTT,CASSPTQGAGNTIYF
TRBJ2-7,-,TRBV20-1,TRBD2,TGCAGTGCCAGCGGGAGGGGCGAGCAGTACTTC,CSASGRGEQYF
TRBJ2-5,-,TRBV5-5,-,TGTGCCAGCAGCTTGGGACAGGGCTGGGGGGGGACCCAGTACTTC,CASSLGQGWGGTQYF
TRBJ2-5,many,TRBV12-3/TRBV12-4,TRBD1,TGTGCCAGCAGCTTGGGACAGGGAGAGACCCAGTACTTC,CASSLGQGETQYF
TRBJ2-7,many,TRBV7-8,TRBD2,TGTGCCAGCAGCTTGAGGCGGGAGGGCCTATCCTACGAGCAGTACTTC,CASSLRREGLSYEQYF
TRBJ1-1,many,TRBV7-9,-,TGTGCCCCCGGTACCATGAACACTGAAGCTTTCTTT,CAPGTMNTEAFF
TRBJ2-4,-,TRBV9,TRBD1,TGTGCCAGCAGCGTAGGGTCAGGGGGCCGTCGGGACATTCAGTACTTC,CASSVGSGGRRDIQYF
TRBJ2-5,many,TRBV18,TRBD1,TGTGCCAGCTCACCACCGCCAGGGGGTAAAGAGACCCAGTACTTC,CASSPPPGGKETQYF
TRBJ1-1,few,TRBV13,-,TGTGCCAGCAGCTGGGTCTCCAAAGAAGCTTTCTTT,CASSWVSKEAFF
TRBJ1-4,many,TRBV30,-,TGTGCCTGGAGTGGTGACTTTCTGAATGAAAAACTGTTTTTT,CAWSGDFLNEKLFF
TRBJ1-1,-,TRBV7-3,-,TGTGCCAGCAGCTTACCGGCCCGGGGCACTGAAGCTTTCTTT,CASSLPARGTEAFF
TRBJ2-1,many,TRBV6-2/TRBV6-3,-,TGTGCCAGCCGGGAGTCCTACAATGAGCAGTTCTTC,CASRESYNEQFF
TRBJ2-1,-,TRBV25-1,-,TGTGCCAGCAGTGAATATGCCCCCGACAGCGTCTCCTACAATGAGCAGTTCTTC,CASSEYAPDSVSYNEQFF
TRBJ2-1,many,TRBV27,-,TGTGCCAGCAGTTTGAGTAGTGCCTACAATGAGCAGTTCTTC,CASSLSSAYNEQFF
TRBJ2-1,many,TRBV27,-,TGTGCCAGCAGTTTATCCCGGGGCTACAATGAGCAGTTCTTC,CASSLSRGYNEQFF
TRBJ1-6,many,TRBV28,-,TGTGCCAGCAGTAGTGGGGGCAGGCATTCACCCCTCCACTTT,CASSSGGRHSPLHF
TRBJ2-5,-,TRBV29-1,-,TGCAGCGTTGAGGCGGGACCGGAGACCCAGTACTTC,CSVEAGPETQYF
TRBJ1-2,many,TRBV29-1,-,TGCAGCGTTGAAGATCAGCAGGAATCCTATGGCTACACCTTC,CSVEDQQESYGYTF
TRBJ2-5,many,TRBV7-9,TRBD2,TGTGCCAGCAGCCTCTGGACTAGCGCGGAGACCCAGTACTTC,CASSLWTSAETQYF
TRBJ2-3,few,TRBV9,TRBD2,TGTGCCAGCAGCGAAATTGAAGAAGGACTAGCGGGAGGGCCCCCATATAGCACAGATACGCAGTATTTT,CASSEIEEGLAGGPPYSTDTQYF
TRBJ1-1,few,TRBV30,-,TGTGCCTGGGAGGGGTTAGGGGGGGACACTGAAGCTTTCTTT,CAWEGLGGDTEAFF
TRBJ2-3,many,TRBV19,TRBD2,TGTGCCAGTAAGGAGGGACTAGCGGGATCCACTAGCACAGATACGCAGTATTTT,CASKEGLAGSTSTDTQYF
TRBJ1-2,-,TRBV9,TRBD1,TGTGCCAGCAGCGTAGATGGGACAGGGTATGGCTACACCTTC,CASSVDGTGYGYTF
TRBJ2-1,-,TRBV27,TRBD2,TGTGCCAGCAGTTTATCGTCAGCCTGGACTAGAGCCTACAATGAGCAGTTCTTC,CASSLSSAWTRAYNEQFF
TRBJ2-2,once,TRBV19,-,TGTGCCAGTCTACCTAATAGCGAGACCGCGAACACCGGGGAGCTGTTTTTT,CASLPNSETANTGELFF
TRBJ1-2,many,TRBV6-2/TRBV6-3,-,TGTGCCAGCAGCGACGACAGGAACTATGGCTACACCTTC,CASSDDRNYGYTF
TRBJ2-4,few,TRBV4-3,-,TGCGCCAGCAGCCAAGCCCGGAGTAGCGCCAAAAACATTCAGTACTTC,CASSQARSSAKNIQYF
TRBJ1-6,-,TRBV18,TRBD1,TGTGCCAGCCGACAGGGGGCGAATTCACCCCTCCACTTT,CASRQGANSPLHF
TRBJ2-1,many,TRBV20-1,TRBD1,TGCAGTGCTAGATCGCCGGGACAGGGGGGAGGCGGTGAGCAGTTCTTC,CSARSPGQGGGGEQFF
TRBJ2-5,many,TRBV4-2,TRBD2,TGTGCCAGCAGCCAAGATCCAGCGGGAGTGAAGACCCAGTACTTC,CASSQDPAGVKTQYF
TRBJ2-3,many,TRBV28,TRBD2,TGTGCCAGCAGTTTCTCCCTAGCGGGAGGGCCAGATACGCAGTATTTT,CASSFSLAGGPDTQYF
TRBJ2-7,many,TRBV7-6,-,TGTGCCAGCAGCTTATTCGGCGGAGGCTTATACGAGCAGTACTTC,CASSLFGGGLYEQYF
TRBJ2-7,-,TRBV9,-,TGTGCCAGCAGCGCCAGCGGTCTCCCTGGCCAGCAGTACTTC,CASSASGLPGQQYF
TRBJ2-7,once,TRBV6-2/TRBV6-3,TRBD2,TGTGCCAGCAGAAGCGGGAGAGGAAGGGAGCAGTACTTC,CASRSGRGREQYF
TRBJ2-5,-,TRBV27,-,TGTGCCAGCAAACCCCAGGGGCTAAAAGAGACCCAGTACTTC,CASKPQGLKETQYF
TRBJ1-4,many,TRBV5-6,-,TGTGCCAGCAGCGGGTCCCCCGTGGAAAATGAAAAACTGTTTTTT,CASSGSPVENEKLFF
TRBJ1-2,many,TRBV20-1,TRBD1,TGCAGTGCTAGAGATGCGACAGGGGGTGGCTACACCTTC,CSARDATGGGYTF
TRBJ2-1,many,TRBV28,-,TGTGCCAGCAGTTTATCCCCAGCCTACAATGAGCAGTTCTTC,CASSLSPAYNEQFF
TRBJ2-4,once,TRBV7-9,TRBD1,TGTGCCAGCAGCCCTGGGCCGGGACAGGGGGAAAACATTCAGTACTTC,CASSPGPGQGENIQYF